The entry that follows covers one T cell receptor (beta chain) sequence. This may come from a read error, since a much larger clone is one base off. Using RNA template, CDR3s of TCR alpha and beta were amplified with iRepertoire arm-PCR. TCRdb itself ran the multiplex PCR reads through MiXCR, one entry per CDR3 protein. The data hold 170,000 or so distinct CDR3 sequences, with around 40% observed a single time. These data come from a study of glioma-infiltrating T cells. The CDR3 is made up of 14 amino acids. Germline V lookup: CDR1 MNHEY, CDR2 SMNVEV (reference sequence). V dropped 4 bases and J dropped 7 bases, with 16 bases sitting between them.

This rearrangement joins TRBV27 to TRBJ1-2, with D maybe TRBD1 (6 bases). This TCR was sampled from a human donor with low-grade glioma or glioblastoma, undergoing nonglioma brain surgery, or in good health (not recorded which). Specimen: glioma tissue, nonneoplastic brain tissue, or PBMCs (not recorded which). CDR3 nucleotide sequence: TGTGCCAGCAGTTCCGTCAGGGGCCGGTTTGGCTACACCTTC. Translating it yields CASSSVRGRFGYTF.